This T cell receptor (beta chain) originates from a study of shared clonotypes between healthy human individuals. Findings of the study overall: Larger richness was generally estimated for naive than memory subsets.

Repertoires were generated with immunoSEQ multiplex PCR, while TCRdb's copy carries only in-frame clones and drops some. The table includes millions of clones, over 85% detected once. V was pared by 6 bases and J by 0 bases, with 5 bases between. The CDR3 contains 13 residues. The germline gives CDR1 ENHRY, CDR2 SYGVKD. Comments on this clone: Its antigen remains unknown.

The rearrangement uses TRBV10-3 and TRBJ2-2, with no clear D. The TCR sequence derives from a man younger than 30 in good health. The sequencing sample was made of naive CD4+ T cells sorted from blood. The subset here: CD45RA+ positively selected. The CDR3 here is CAIRSPNTGELFF. The CDR3 DNA reads as TGTGCCATCAGGTCCCCGAACACCGGGGAGCTGTTTTTT.